Shown below are 25 T cell receptor beta chains from a single sample sequenced in a study of T cells in Graves' hyperthyroidism and ophthalmopathy. It was RNA transcripts that yielded the amplified TCR beta CDR3 regions. The HTBI set primed first-round TCR CDR3 RT-PCR. Each CDR3 protein is one row after TCRdb ran MiXCR on the multiplex PCR reads. The repertoire holds hundreds of thousands of distinct CDR3 sequences, about a fifth seen once, with 30% to 40% in the top ten. The sample comprised blood. Every receptor here comes from a man in his thirties or forties with Graves' ophthalmopathy.

This clonotype was recorded many times. The CDR3 reads CASSFAGPYEQYF. CDR3 DNA: TGTGCCAGCAGTTTCGCAGGTCCCTACGAGCAGTACTTC. The gene calls are TRBV28 and TRBJ2-7; no clear D gene. V shed 3 bases and J shed 2 bases, with 8 bases lying between them. The CDR3 extends over 13 amino acids. CDR1 and CDR2 (germline): MDHEN, SYDVKM. Combining the CDR3 with reference TRBV28 and TRBJ2-7 gives the whole variable domain DVKVTQSSRYLVKRTGEKVFLECVQDMDHENMFWYRQDPGLGLRLIYFSYDVKMKEKGDIPEGYSVSREKKERFSLILESASTNQTSMYLCASSFAGPYEQYFGPGTRLTVT.

This clonotype was counted many times. The chain couples TRBV5-1 to TRBJ2-7, with TRBD1 matching 12 bases. Germline V gene data show CDR1 as SGHRS and CDR2 as YFSETQ. The CDR3 contains 15 residues. The ends lost 0 bases at V and 5 bases at J; junction bases unmatched: 3. The CDR3 spells CASSLVGTGGHEQYF. The CDR3 DNA reads TGCGCCAGCAGCTTGGTAGGGACAGGGGGCCACGAGCAGTACTTC.

This clonotype has a handful of counts. V and J are TRBV20-1 and TRBJ1-5; D is unresolved. The germline V and J ends were trimmed by 3 bases and 0 bases, with 12 bases remaining between them. The germline V gene encodes CDR1 DFQATT and CDR2 SNEGSKA (reference sequence). There are 15 residues in the CDR3. The chain's CDR3 is CSASTVDNSNQPQHF. CDR3 in DNA: TGCAGTGCTAGCACGGTGGATAATAGCAATCAGCCCCAGCATTTT.

This clonotype was observed a few times. V is TRBV29-1 and J is TRBJ1-1; TRBD1 might be the D (5 bases). Trimming pared 0 bases from V and 5 bases from J, leaving 10 bases between. The CDR3 contains 13 residues. Looked up from germline, CDR1 is SQVTM and CDR2 is ANQGSEA. The CDR3: CSVEDGQGTEAFF. CDR3 DNA: TGCAGCGTTGAAGATGGTCAGGGAACTGAAGCTTTCTTT.

The rearrangement joins TRBV27 to TRBJ2-7, with D perhaps matching TRBD2 (5 bases). The germline CDR1 and CDR2 sequences are MNHEY and SMNVEV (reference sequence). The CDR3 loop spans 14 amino acids. Between the trimmed V and J ends, which lost 3 bases and 4 bases, there was a span of 13 bases. CDR3 residues: CASSLSGILYEQYF. In nucleotides, the CDR3 is TGTGCCAGCAGTTTGTCCGGGATCCTTTACGAGCAGTACTTC.

There are a few counts of this clonotype. CDR3 in DNA: TGTGCCAGCAGCCAAGATATTCCTAGCGGGTACTACAATGAGCAGTTCTTC. It translates to CASSQDIPSGYYNEQFF. The chain couples TRBV3-1 to TRBJ2-1; 8 positions match TRBD2. In germline, CDR1 is LGHDT, CDR2 YNNKEL (reference sequence). The CDR3 has 17 residues. Trimming cost V 0 bases and J 3 bases; bases outside gene matches: 7.

This CDR3 reads CASSSASRYYEQYF. CDR3 DNA: TGTGCCAGCAGTTCGGCTAGTAGATACTACGAGCAGTACTTC. The V call is TRBV11-2, the J call TRBJ2-7, with D unclear. Germline V gives CDR1 SGHAT, CDR2 FQNNGV. V lost 6 bases and J lost 3, with 15 bases in between. The CDR3 length is 14 residues.

This clonotype was counted between two and nine times. V gene TRBV12-3 or TRBV12-4 combines with J gene TRBJ1-1; D gene uncertain. Trimming cost V 3 bases and J 5 bases, with 7 bases left between them. The CDR3 loop spans 12 amino acids. The CDR3 DNA sequence: TGTGCCAGCAGTTTCTCCTTGACTGAAGCTTTCTTT. Translating gives CASSFSLTEAFF.

This clonotype was detected a few times. This chain joins TRBV28 and TRBJ2-7; tentative D call: TRBD1 (5 bases). This CDR3 comprises 16 residues. Per germline, CDR1 MDHEN and CDR2 SYDVKM. V lost 4 bases, J lost 1 base, and 17 bases lay in between. Here the CDR3 DNA reads TGTGCCAGCAGTTCTCCGGCGGAAGCAGGGTCCTACGAGCAGTACTTC. This translates into CASSSPAEAGSYEQYF.

There are a few counts of this clonotype. The chain has TRBV4-2 and TRBJ2-1; D remains ambiguous. V was shortened by 0 bases and J by 5 bases, with 8 bases between the two germline ends. The CDR3 spans 14 residues. Germline V lookup: CDR1 LGHNA, CDR2 YNFKEQ. CDR3 DNA sequence: TGTGCCAGCAGCCAAGACCCAGGCAACAATGAGCAGTTCTTC. The encoded protein is CASSQDPGNNEQFF.

The CDR3 DNA follows: TGTGCCACCAGTGACGCGGGACAGGGGATCGCCGGGGAGCTGTTTTTT. Protein sequence: CATSDAGQGIAGELFF. The chain employs TRBV24-1 and TRBJ2-2; TRBD1 matches at 10 bases. J was trimmed by 6 bases and V by 4 bases; bases with no gene match: 7. Germline lookup yields CDR1 KGHDR and CDR2 SFDVKD. The CDR3 has 16 residues.

Ten or more counts support this clonotype. V and J are TRBV20-1 and TRBJ2-7; TRBD2 matches at 16 bases. The V gene end was trimmed by 0 bases and the J gene end by 3 bases; junction bases not matched to a gene: 11. This CDR3 comprises 19 residues. From germline, CDR1 is DFQATT and CDR2 SNEGSKA (reference sequence). In DNA, the CDR3 is TGCAGTGCTAGAGATCGTCCCGGGACTAGCGGGAGGGCTCACTACGAGCAGTACTTC. The encoded protein is CSARDRPGTSGRAHYEQYF.

This sequence joins TRBV7-2 and TRBJ1-2; D is undetermined. Germline CDR1 reads SGHTA; CDR2 reads FQGNSA. This CDR3 contains 14 residues. Trimming cost V 2 bases and J 6 bases, with 13 bases left between them. The CDR3 is CASSLPGRIDGYTF. As DNA, the CDR3 is TGTGCCAGCAGCTTACCGGGGAGGATCGATGGCTACACCTTC.

The chain recombines TRBV24-1 with TRBJ2-6; D gene ambiguous. This CDR3 comprises 16 residues. CDR1 and CDR2 (germline): KGHDR, SFDVKD. Between the trimmed V and J ends, which lost 5 bases and 0 bases, there was a span of 10 bases. Here the CDR3 DNA reads TGTGCCACCAGTGGCCCGGAAAGCTCTGGGGCCAACGTCCTGACTTTC. This gives the protein CATSGPESSGANVLTF.

This clonotype was seen more than once but under ten times. The chain has TRBV29-1 and TRBJ2-2; 7 bases align to TRBD1. The CDR3 consists of 15 residues. With V trimmed by 6 bases and J by 4 bases, 11 bases remained unmatched. Looked up from germline, CDR1 is SQVTM and CDR2 is ANQGSEA. CDR3 bases: TGCAGCGTGGATTACAGGGGCGCGGGCACCGGGGAGCTGTTTTTT. Protein sequence: CSVDYRGAGTGELFF.

This clonotype was seen a handful of times. The genes are TRBV29-1 and TRBJ2-1, with 9 bases matching TRBD2. The V segment lost 6 bases and the J segment 1 base; nucleotides outside the gene matches: 4. The germline CDR1 and CDR2 sequences are SQVTM and ANQGSEA. The length of the CDR3 is 14 residues. In DNA, the CDR3 is TGCAGCGTAGCGGGAGGCCCTTCCTACAATGAGCAGTTCTTC. Amino acid sequence: CSVAGGPSYNEQFF.

This clonotype was detected a few times. V and J are TRBV2 and TRBJ2-3, with D uncertain. The germline gives CDR1 SNHLY, CDR2 FYNNEI. With 0 bases removed from V and 5 bases from J, the gap between germline ends came to 6 bases. This CDR3 region has 13 residues. CDR3: CASSEASGDTQYF. The CDR3 DNA is TGTGCCAGCAGTGAAGCGAGTGGAGATACGCAGTATTTT.

This clonotype turned up a few times. The chain's CDR3 is CASSQESPGAYEQYF. CDR3 nucleotide sequence: TGTGCCAGCAGCCAAGAGAGCCCGGGGGCCTACGAGCAGTACTTC. The chain links TRBV14 to TRBJ2-7, with TRBD2 as a possible D gene (6 bases). Trimming pared 0 bases from V and 2 bases from J, leaving 11 bases between. CDR1 is SGHDN, CDR2 FVKESK, per germline. The length of the CDR3 is 15 residues.

The rearrangement uses TRBV19 and TRBJ1-1; possible D gene TRBD1, 5 bases. From germline, CDR1 is LNHDA and CDR2 SQIVND (reference sequence). The CDR3 extends over 14 amino acids. V dropped 6 bases and J dropped 1 base, with 12 bases sitting between them. Here the CDR3 reads CASRMTETNTEAFF. In DNA, the CDR3 is TGTGCCAGTAGAATGACAGAGACGAACACTGAAGCTTTCTTT.

This chain connects TRBV19 to TRBJ2-5; 9 bases match TRBD2. The length of the CDR3 is 16 residues. Germline V CDR1 and CDR2: LNHDA, SQIVND (reference sequence). J lost 5 bases, V lost 2 bases, and 9 bases had no gene match. The CDR3 DNA reads as TGTGCCAGTAGTATATACGGGCTAGCGGGACGGGAGACCCAGTACTTC. Translating it yields CASSIYGLAGRETQYF.

V gene TRBV4-1 combines with J gene TRBJ2-1, with 7 nucleotides matching TRBD2. The V segment lost 4 bases and the J segment 4 bases; nucleotides outside the gene matches: 10. The length of the CDR3 is 16 residues. CDR1 and CDR2 from the germline V gene are MGHRA and YSYEKL. The CDR3 protein is CASSRGSSGRYNEQFF. DNA of the CDR3: TGCGCCAGCAGCCGCGGATCTAGCGGAAGATACAATGAGCAGTTCTTC.

This clonotype showed up many times. The chain joins TRBV25-1 to TRBJ2-3; no reliable D call. V lost 4 bases and J lost 0, with 2 bases in between. From germline, CDR1 is MGHDK and CDR2 SYGVNS. This CDR3 has 12 amino acids. The CDR3 sequence: CASSVSTDTQYF. The CDR3, as DNA: TGTGCCAGCAGTGTCAGCACAGATACGCAGTATTTT.

This chain uses TRBV6-5 with TRBJ2-7; 10 bases are a match to TRBD2. This CDR3 has 17 amino acids. Germline V gene lookup returns CDR1 MNHEY and CDR2 SVGAGI. V lost 0 bases and J lost 7; bases outside the gene matches: 12. CDR3 sequence reads: CASSYSNRAGGLGEQYF. The CDR3 DNA follows: TGTGCCAGCAGTTACTCGAATCGAGCGGGAGGGCTCGGGGAGCAGTACTTC.

V gene TRBV29-1 combines with J gene TRBJ2-7, with TRBD2 matching over 8 bases. The CDR3 covers 15 residues. V shed 4 bases and J 2 bases; nucleotides not matched to a gene: 10. The germline V gene has CDR1 SQVTM and CDR2 ANQGSEA. Here the CDR3 reads CSVAGGRERPYEQYF. In nucleotides, the CDR3 is TGCAGCGTTGCGGGGGGGCGGGAGAGGCCCTACGAGCAGTACTTC.

The chain couples TRBV6-1 to TRBJ2-2; 9 positions match TRBD1. Germline V gives CDR1 MNHNS, CDR2 SASEGT. V lost 6 bases, J lost 7 bases, and 9 bases stayed unmatched. The CDR3 covers 15 residues. CDR3 protein: CASSLTGGANGELFF. For the CDR3, the DNA is TGTGCCAGCAGCTTAACAGGGGGCGCGAACGGGGAGCTGTTTTTT.